This T cell receptor (beta chain) originates from a study of shared clonotypes between healthy human individuals. Findings and caveats of the study: It was expected that sequencing depth would affect clonotype sharing among donors.

Concerning this clone itself: Antigen specificity is unknown.

The J segment lost 5 bases and the V segment lost 0 bases, leaving 7 bases of the junction unmatched. CDR1 GTSNPN and CDR2 SVGIG come from the germline V gene (reference sequence). CDR3 size: 17 residues. Clones were read by immunoSEQ multiplex PCR, and TCRdb kept only the in-frame ones, dropping some. The data hold some 2,400,000 clones, with approximately 96% observed a single time. Sequencing was done on a sample of naive CD4+ T cells sorted from blood. The subset was: CD45RA+ positively selected. This sequence joins TRBV30 and TRBJ2-5, with TRBD2 matching 15 bases. The origin of this receptor is a man younger than 35 in good health. CDR3 protein: CAWSVGLAGGPGETQYF. CDR3 coding DNA: TGTGCCTGGAGTGTAGGACTAGCGGGGGGGCCTGGGGAGACCCAGTACTTC.